This entry is about one TCR beta chain. Its matching antigen is unknown. CDR1 and CDR2 from the germline V gene are KGHSH and LQKENI. This CDR3 region has 15 residues. The V and J ends lost 3 bases and 6 bases, in that order; junction bases with no gene match: 7. This sample was taken from a study of T cell responses to AZD1222 COVID-19 vaccine. Study-wide findings and caveats: Clonal diversity may have been underestimated in mostly white British donors. Recipients of two AZD1222 doses showed rising Spike-specific TCR breadth and depth. Repertoires were obtained solely post-peak T cell response.

TCRdb's table, derived via immunoSEQ multiplex PCR, lists solely in-frame clones and lacks some. The data contain 100,000 or so clones, about four fifths of them singletons. V is TRBV18 and J is TRBJ1-1; 10 bases are a match to TRBD1. The sequence came from an adult in good health. The material sequenced was peripheral blood, taken on day 0 of AZD1222 vaccination. CDR3 in amino acids: CASSPLTGGDPEAFF. CDR3 bases: TGTGCCAGCTCACCCCTGACAGGGGGCGACCCTGAAGCTTTCTTT.